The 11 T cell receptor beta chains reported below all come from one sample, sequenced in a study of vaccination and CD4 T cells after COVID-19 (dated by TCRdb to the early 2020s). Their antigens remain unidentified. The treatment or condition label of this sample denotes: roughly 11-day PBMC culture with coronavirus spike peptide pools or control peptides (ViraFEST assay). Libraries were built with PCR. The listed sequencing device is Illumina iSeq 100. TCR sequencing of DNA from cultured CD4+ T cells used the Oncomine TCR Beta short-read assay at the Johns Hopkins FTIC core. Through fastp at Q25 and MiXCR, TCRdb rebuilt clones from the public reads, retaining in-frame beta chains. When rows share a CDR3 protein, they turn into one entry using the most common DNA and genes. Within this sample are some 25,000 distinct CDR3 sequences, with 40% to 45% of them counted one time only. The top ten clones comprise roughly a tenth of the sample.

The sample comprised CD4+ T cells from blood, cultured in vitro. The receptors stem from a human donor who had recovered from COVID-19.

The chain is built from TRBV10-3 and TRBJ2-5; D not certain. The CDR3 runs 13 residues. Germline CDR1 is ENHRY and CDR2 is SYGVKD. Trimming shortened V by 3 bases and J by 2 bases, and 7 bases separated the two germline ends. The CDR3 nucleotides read TGTGCCATCAGTGATAGTCTGCAAGAGACCCAGTACTTC. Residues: CAISDSLQETQYF.

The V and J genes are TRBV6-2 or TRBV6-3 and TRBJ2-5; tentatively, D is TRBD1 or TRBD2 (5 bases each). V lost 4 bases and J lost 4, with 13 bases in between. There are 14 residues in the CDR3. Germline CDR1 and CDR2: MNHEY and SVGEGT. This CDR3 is CASSWDPGVETQYF. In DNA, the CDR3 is TGTGCCAGCAGTTGGGACCCTGGGGTAGAGACCCAGTACTTC.

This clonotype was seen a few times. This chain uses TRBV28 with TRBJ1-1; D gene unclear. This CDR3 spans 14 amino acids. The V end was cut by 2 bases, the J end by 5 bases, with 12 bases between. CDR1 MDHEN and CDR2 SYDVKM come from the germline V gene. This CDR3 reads CASSLAGSVTEAFF. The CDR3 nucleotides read TGTGCCAGCAGTTTAGCGGGGAGTGTGACTGAAGCTTTCTTT.

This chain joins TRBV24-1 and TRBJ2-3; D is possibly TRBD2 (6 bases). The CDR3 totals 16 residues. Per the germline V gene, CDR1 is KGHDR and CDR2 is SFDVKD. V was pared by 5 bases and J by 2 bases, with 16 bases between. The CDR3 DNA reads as TGTGCCACCAGTGTGGGGCGGGACTTCTACACAGATACGCAGTATTTT. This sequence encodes CATSVGRDFYTDTQYF.

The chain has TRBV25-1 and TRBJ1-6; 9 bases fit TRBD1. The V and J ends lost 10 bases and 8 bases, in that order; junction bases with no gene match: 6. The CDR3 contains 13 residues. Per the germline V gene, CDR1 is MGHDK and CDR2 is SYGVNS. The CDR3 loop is CATQRQGDSPLHF. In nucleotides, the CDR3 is TGTGCCACCCAAAGACAGGGGGATTCACCCCTCCACTTT.

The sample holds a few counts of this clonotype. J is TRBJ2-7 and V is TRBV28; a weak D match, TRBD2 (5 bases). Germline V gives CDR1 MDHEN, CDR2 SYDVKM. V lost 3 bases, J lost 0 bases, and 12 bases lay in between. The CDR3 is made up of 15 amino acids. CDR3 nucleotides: TGTGCCAGCAGTTTGGAGGTTCTCCCCTCCTACGAGCAGTACTTC. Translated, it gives CASSLEVLPSYEQYF.

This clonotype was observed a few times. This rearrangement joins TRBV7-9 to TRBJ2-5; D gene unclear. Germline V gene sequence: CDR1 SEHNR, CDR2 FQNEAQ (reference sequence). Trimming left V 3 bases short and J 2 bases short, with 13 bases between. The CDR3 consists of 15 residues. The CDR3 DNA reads TGTGCCAGCAGCTTCCCCCGGGCTTTTCAAGAGACCCAGTACTTC. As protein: CASSFPRAFQETQYF.

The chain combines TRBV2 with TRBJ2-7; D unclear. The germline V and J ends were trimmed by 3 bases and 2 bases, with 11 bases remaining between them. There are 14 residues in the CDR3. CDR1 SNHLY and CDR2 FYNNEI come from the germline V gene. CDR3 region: CASSDSAGAYEQYF. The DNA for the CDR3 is TGTGCCAGCAGTGACTCAGCAGGAGCCTACGAGCAGTACTTC.

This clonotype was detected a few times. The CDR3 loop is CASSVTNTEAFF. The CDR3 region has the DNA TGTGCCAGCAGCGTGACGAACACTGAAGCTTTCTTT. The chain uses TRBV11-3 and TRBJ1-1; D gene uncertain. V was cut by 5 bases and J by 1 base, with 5 bases left in between. The CDR3 has 12 amino acids. From germline, CDR1 is SGHNT and CDR2 YENEEA.

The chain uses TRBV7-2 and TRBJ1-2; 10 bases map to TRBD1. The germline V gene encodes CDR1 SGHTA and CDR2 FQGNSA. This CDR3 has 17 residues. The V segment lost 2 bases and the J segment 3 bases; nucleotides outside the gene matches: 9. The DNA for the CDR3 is TGTGCCAGCAGCTTACTCAGCCCGGGACAGGGGTACTATGGCTACACCTTC. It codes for CASSLLSPGQGYYGYTF.

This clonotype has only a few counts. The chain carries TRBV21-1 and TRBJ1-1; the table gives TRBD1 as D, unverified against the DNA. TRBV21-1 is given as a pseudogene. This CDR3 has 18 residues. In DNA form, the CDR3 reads TGTGCCAGCAGCAAAGCTCTCAAACTACAGGGGGCAAAGGCTGAAGCTTTCTTT. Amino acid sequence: CASSKALKLQGAKAEAFF.